These 20 T cell receptor beta chains originate from one sample sequenced in a study of shared clonotypes between healthy human individuals. TCRdb's table, derived via immunoSEQ multiplex PCR, lists solely in-frame clones and lacks some. Of approximately 1,500,000 clones in the sample, around 98% were seen once. Specimen: naive CD4+ T cells sorted from blood. Noted subset: CD45RA+ positively selected. The receptor set was obtained from a man in his thirties or forties in good health.

The chain carries TRBV7-4 and TRBJ2-7; TRBD1 might be the D (5 bases). Per the germline V gene, CDR1 is SGHVT and CDR2 is SQSDAQ. Trimming shortened V by 5 bases and J by 2 bases, and 10 bases separated the two germline ends. This CDR3 is built from 13 residues. CDR3 coding DNA: TGTGCCAGCAGCCGACAGATAACCTACGAGCAGTACTTC. This gives the protein CASSRQITYEQYF.

The chain combines TRBV2 with TRBJ2-5; D remains unclear. With 0 bases removed from V and 5 bases from J, the gap between germline ends came to 7 bases. The CDR3 runs to 13 residues. Germline CDR1 SNHLY, CDR2 FYNNEI. DNA for the CDR3: TGTGCCAGCAGTGAAGCGACTTGGGAGACCCAGTACTTC. Translating it yields CASSEATWETQYF. The whole variable domain, remainder taken from reference TRBV2 and TRBJ2-5, is EPEVTQTPSHQVTQMGQEVILRCVPISNHLYFYWYRQILGQKVEFLVSFYNNEISEKSEIFDDQFSVERPDGSNFTLKIRSTKLEDSAMYFCASSEATWETQYFGPGTRLLVL.

V usage is TRBV5-5 and J usage is TRBJ2-1; possible D gene TRBD2, 5 bases. V dropped 1 base and J dropped 0 bases, with 11 bases sitting between them. This CDR3 has 16 residues. Germline CDR1 reads SGHKS; CDR2 reads YYEKEE (reference sequence). The CDR3 nucleotides are TGTGCCAGCAGCTTGTGGACTGTTAGCTCCTACAATGAGCAGTTCTTC. Its translation: CASSLWTVSSYNEQFF.

This clone was seen just once. The chain has TRBV5-6 and TRBJ1-4; no clear D. This CDR3 is built from 13 residues. V dropped 4 bases and J dropped 7 bases, with 11 bases sitting between them. Per the germline V gene, CDR1 is SGHDT and CDR2 is YYEEEE. CDR3 in amino acids: CASSQVGPEKLFF. DNA of the CDR3: TGTGCCAGCAGCCAGGTCGGTCCTGAAAAACTGTTTTTT.

The chain uses TRBV14 and TRBJ2-7, with a possible D match to TRBD1 (6 bases). In germline, CDR1 is SGHDN, CDR2 FVKESK. V shed 0 bases and J shed 6 bases, with 18 bases lying between them. The CDR3 contains 16 residues. The CDR3 coding sequence is TGTGCCAGCAGCCAAGATCGGACAGCCGGATTTGGCGAGCAGTACTTC. Its translation is CASSQDRTAGFGEQYF.

V and J are TRBV5-4 and TRBJ1-1; no clear D gene. Germline assignment: CDR1 SGHNT and CDR2 YYREEE (reference sequence). The V end lost 1 base, the J end lost 1 base, and 11 bases lay between the germline ends. The CDR3 is made up of 15 amino acids. The CDR3 DNA follows: TGTGCCAGCAGCTTGTCGGGGTTCGGGAACACTGAAGCTTTCTTT. Residues: CASSLSGFGNTEAFF.

Only a few counts were recorded for this clone. Other DNA variants within this sample encode the same CDR3. The rearrangement links TRBV19 to TRBJ2-5; D remains unclear. With 3 bases removed from V and 5 bases from J, the gap between germline ends came to 4 bases. The CDR3 extends over 11 amino acids. Germline V gene lookup returns CDR1 LNHDA and CDR2 SQIVND (reference sequence). The CDR3, as DNA: TGTGCCAGTAGTATGGGGGAGACCCAGTACTTC. It encodes CASSMGETQYF.

The rearrangement uses TRBV13 and TRBJ2-7; D is ambiguous. Per the germline V gene, CDR1 is PRHDT and CDR2 is FYEKMQ (reference sequence). V was clipped by 5 bases and J by 2 bases, with 10 bases between them. The CDR3 sequence is 13 residues long. The CDR3 nucleotides are TGTGCCAGCAGCGGGCTTAGCCCCTACGAGCAGTACTTC. This sequence encodes CASSGLSPYEQYF.

The V gene is TRBV7-3, the J gene TRBJ2-2, with a possible D match to TRBD1 (6 bases). This CDR3 has 15 residues. Trimming took off 1 base at V and 4 bases at J, with 10 bases between the two ends. Germline assignment: CDR1 SGHTA and CDR2 FQGTGA. CDR3 DNA: TGTGCCAGCAGCTTAAGACAGGCGTCCACCGGGGAGCTGTTTTTT. It is translated as CASSLRQASTGELFF.

The rearrangement joins TRBV27 to TRBJ1-3, with D hard to call. V was trimmed by 6 bases and J by 4 bases, leaving 10 bases between them. This CDR3 spans 13 amino acids. Germline assignment: CDR1 MNHEY and CDR2 SMNVEV (reference sequence). The CDR3 here is CASRLSEGNTIYF. The CDR3 nucleotides read TGTGCCAGCAGACTCAGCGAAGGAAACACCATATATTTT.

As for this clone: Other DNA sequences in this specimen translate into the identical CDR3. The chain uses TRBV9 and TRBJ2-3, with D perhaps TRBD1 or TRBD2 (5 bases each). Germline V CDR1 and CDR2: SGDLS, YYNGEE. The CDR3 extends over 15 amino acids. Trimming removed 0 bases from V and 1 base from J, with 9 bases in between. CDR3 region: CASSVEGTGTDTQYF. CDR3 bases: TGTGCCAGCAGCGTAGAGGGGACGGGCACAGATACGCAGTATTTT.

The chain's CDR3 is CASSLKDTGELFF. CDR3 coding DNA: TGCGCCAGCAGCTTGAAGGACACCGGGGAGCTGTTTTTT. The chain is built from TRBV5-1 and TRBJ2-2, with D uncertain. The V gene's germline CDR1 is SGHRS and CDR2 YFSETQ. V dropped 1 base and J dropped 3 bases, with 4 bases sitting between them. The CDR3 length is 13 residues.

This chain connects TRBV2 to TRBJ2-5, with 7 bases that match TRBD2. The CDR3 contains 14 residues. Germline-derived CDR1 and CDR2 are SNHLY and FYNNEI. V was pared by 6 bases and J by 0 bases, with 4 bases of the junction left unmatched. The CDR3 is CASRAGRYQETQYF. CDR3 DNA sequence: TGTGCCAGCAGAGCGGGGAGGTACCAAGAGACCCAGTACTTC.

This chain links TRBV7-2 with TRBJ2-3; D may be TRBD1 (5 bases). This CDR3 is 16 amino acids long. The germline V and J ends were trimmed by 1 base and 10 bases, with 21 bases remaining between them. The germline CDR1 and CDR2 sequences are SGHTA and FQGNSA. Written as DNA, the CDR3 is TGTGCCAGCAGCTTAGTACTTTTGGAGACCTCGACAGCGCAGTATTTT. This gives the protein CASSLVLLETSTAQYF.

The chain joins TRBV15 to TRBJ1-4; 7 nucleotides line up with TRBD1. This CDR3 spans 15 amino acids. J gave up 5 bases and V 3 bases, and 6 bases lay outside the gene matches. Germline V gene lookup returns CDR1 LNHNV and CDR2 YYDKDF (reference sequence). The CDR3 region has the DNA TGTGCCACCAGCAGGCCGGGACAGCAAAATGAAAAACTGTTTTTT. Encoded protein: CATSRPGQQNEKLFF. Combining the CDR3 with reference TRBV15 and TRBJ1-4 gives the whole variable domain DAMVIQNPRYQVTQFGKPVTLSCSQTLNHNVMYWYQQKSSQAPKLLFHYYDKDFNNEADTPDNFQSRRPNTSFCFLDIRSPGLGDTAMYLCATSRPGQQNEKLFFGSGTQLSVL.

The V call is TRBV2, the J call TRBJ1-3; no firm D call. The CDR3 totals 14 residues. Germline V gene lookup returns CDR1 SNHLY and CDR2 FYNNEI. Deletions cut 4 bases from V and 0 bases from J, with 7 bases between. CDR3 amino acids: CASSGENSGNTIYF. The CDR3 DNA reads TGTGCCAGCAGTGGAGAGAACTCTGGAAACACCATATATTTT.

This clone was seen just once. J is TRBJ1-1 and V is TRBV18; the match to TRBD1 covers 7 bases. CDR3 size: 15 residues. V was pared by 3 bases and J by 3 bases, with 7 bases of the junction left unmatched. From germline, CDR1 is KGHSH and CDR2 LQKENI. CDR3 residues: CASSPWTGGDTEAFF. The CDR3 coding sequence is TGTGCCAGCTCACCCTGGACAGGAGGGGACACTGAAGCTTTCTTT.

The chain recombines TRBV18 with TRBJ2-3, with a tentative D call TRBD1 (6 bases). Per germline, CDR1 KGHSH and CDR2 LQKENI. V lost 3 bases and J 6 bases, leaving 16 bases between the germline ends. The length of the CDR3 is 15 residues. The CDR3 here is CASSPKRTVMDTQYF. The CDR3 DNA is TGTGCCAGCTCACCGAAGAGGACAGTTATGGATACGCAGTATTTT.

The genes are TRBV19 and TRBJ1-2; maybe TRBD1 (6 bases). The CDR3 runs 15 residues. Trimming took 5 bases from V and 4 from J, leaving 17 bases between them. Germline V lookup: CDR1 LNHDA, CDR2 SQIVND (reference sequence). CDR3 protein: CASSAHGQNFYGYTF. The DNA for the CDR3 is TGTGCCAGTAGTGCGCATGGACAGAACTTCTATGGCTACACCTTC. Full variable domain (rest looked up from reference TRBV19 and TRBJ1-2): DGGITQSPKYLFRKEGQNVTLSCEQNLNHDAMYWYRQDPGQGLRLIYYSQIVNDFQKGDIAEGYSVSREKKESFPLTVTSAQKNPTAFYLCASSAHGQNFYGYTFGSGTRLTVV.

The CDR3 loop reads CASSALWDSNQPQHF. The CDR3 nucleotides read TGTGCCAGCAGTGCCCTGTGGGATAGCAATCAGCCCCAGCATTTT. V usage is TRBV2 and J usage is TRBJ1-5, with D hard to call. V was shortened by 4 bases and J by 0 bases, with 10 bases between the two germline ends. This CDR3 is built from 15 residues. Germline V gives CDR1 SNHLY, CDR2 FYNNEI.